The T cell receptor beta chain described here comes from a study of blood T cell repertoires in COVID-19. Study-wide context: Sources were T cells, B-cell-depleted T cells, or PBMCs; the material itself was cDNA or gDNA.

Repertoires were generated with immunoSEQ multiplex PCR, while TCRdb's copy carries only in-frame clones and drops some. The table lists about 180,000 clones, approximately 85% of them singletons, with over 9.5% in the top ten. V lost 3 bases and J 3 bases, leaving 9 bases between the germline ends. In germline, CDR1 is SGHVS, CDR2 FNYEAQ. This CDR3 is built from 13 residues. The sequence came from a human donor with active or convalescent COVID-19. The donor label of this sample is uncertain. The sample was peripheral blood. The rearrangement uses TRBV7-6 and TRBJ2-7; no firm D call. The CDR3: CASSLLRGYEQYF. CDR3 DNA: TGTGCCAGCAGCTTGCTTCGCGGCTACGAGCAGTACTTC.